These 4 T cell receptor beta chains share one sample of origin, sequenced in a study of blood T cell repertoires in COVID-19. Measured with immunoSEQ multiplex PCR; TCRdb has only the in-frame clones, and not every one. This table holds about 55,000 clones, more than 70% found once. The sequencing sample was made of peripheral blood. Receptors originate from a human donor in a cohort sampled during active COVID-19.

This clone turned up a few times. For the CDR3, the DNA is TGTGCCAGCAGTAACAATTACGAGCAGTACTTC. Translated: CASSNNYEQYF. The rearrangement links TRBV2 to TRBJ2-7; D not resolved. Germline CDR1 SNHLY, CDR2 FYNNEI. CDR3 size: 11 residues. V was shortened by 5 bases and J by 4 bases, with 6 bases between the two germline ends.

This chain connects TRBV30 to TRBJ1-4; perhaps TRBD1 as D (5 bases). Trimming pared 4 bases from V and 2 bases from J, leaving 14 bases between. CDR3 length: 15 amino acids. Germline CDR1 GTSNPN, CDR2 SVGIG (reference sequence). Here the CDR3 reads CAWNRRQTTNEKLFF. CDR3 DNA sequence: TGTGCCTGGAACCGAAGACAGACCACTAATGAAAAACTGTTTTTT. Using reference TRBV30 and TRBJ1-4 for the parts outside the CDR3, the full variable domain is SQTIHQWPATLVQPVGSPLSLECTVEGTSNPNLYWYRQAAGRGLQLLFYSVGIGQISSEVPQNLSASRPQDRQFILSSKKLLLSDSGFYLCAWNRRQTTNEKLFFGSGTQLSVL.

Only one count was recorded for this clone. The V and J genes are TRBV7-2 and TRBJ2-2; D might be TRBD1 (6 bases). This CDR3 spans 15 amino acids. Trimming stripped 4 bases from V and 4 bases from J, with 13 bases between. Germline lookup yields CDR1 SGHTA and CDR2 FQGNSA. Here the CDR3 reads CASSSGTSGTGELFF. The CDR3 nucleotides read TGTGCCAGCAGCTCCGGGACATCAGGCACCGGGGAGCTGTTTTTT.

The chain couples TRBV7-2 to TRBJ2-3, with 12 bases fitting TRBD2. Germline CDR1 SGHTA, CDR2 FQGNSA. J lost 2 bases, V lost 2 bases, and 8 bases had no gene match. CDR3 length: 18 residues. CDR3 nucleotide sequence: TGTGCCAGCAGCTTATTTGCTAGCGGGGGGGCTGACACAGATACGCAGTATTTT. Its protein product is CASSLFASGGADTDTQYF. The entire variable domain, with the rest obtained from reference TRBV7-2 and TRBJ2-3, is as follows: GAGVSQSPSNKVTEKGKDVELRCDPISGHTALYWYRQSLGQGLEFLIYFQGNSAPDKSGLPSDRFSAERTGGSVSTLTIQRTQQEDSAVYLCASSLFASGGADTDTQYFGPGTRLTVL.